This TCR beta chain was captured in a study of blood T cell repertoires in COVID-19. Study at large: Acute and convalescent COVID-19 samples came from the United States, Italy and Spain.

Trimming cost V 0 bases and J 7 bases; bases outside gene matches: 13. Per germline, CDR1 SGDLS and CDR2 YYNGEE. The CDR3 is made up of 18 amino acids. TCRdb's copy holds only in-frame clones and misses some; the assay was immunoSEQ multiplex PCR. Among 310,000 or so clones, more than 70% were seen once, and the ten largest hold around 6%. The sequencing sample was made of peripheral blood. This receptor was identified in a man younger than 35 who had recovered from COVID-19. The chain couples TRBV9 to TRBJ2-2; TRBD2 matches at 9 bases. The CDR3 protein is CASSVASSGAGKDGELFF. DNA for the CDR3: TGTGCCAGCAGCGTAGCTTCTAGCGGGGCGGGGAAGGACGGGGAGCTGTTTTTT.